The 3 T cell receptor beta chains listed next were all sequenced from one sample in a study of shared clonotypes between healthy human individuals. Data came from immunoSEQ multiplex PCR; TCRdb stores just in-frame clones and leaves some out. The repertoire holds roughly 1 million clones, approximately 72% seen once, with 1.4% in the top ten. Sequencing was carried out using memory CD4+ T cells sorted from blood. Subset: CD45RA-negative fraction. The receptors here all came from a man aged 18 to 29 in good health.

V gene TRBV12-5 combines with J gene TRBJ1-1; D is uncertain. The CDR3 totals 18 residues. Looked up from germline, CDR1 is LGHNT and CDR2 is FRNRAP. V was trimmed by 0 bases and J by 4 bases, leaving 21 bases between them. DNA of the CDR3: TGTGCTAGTGGTTTGGTACTTGGGAGTGTCGGTCGTAGCACTGAAGCTTTCTTT. It is translated as CASGLVLGSVGRSTEAFF.

The chain employs TRBV7-2 and TRBJ2-5; 7 bases map to TRBD2. The CDR3 is 13 residues long. In germline, CDR1 is SGHTA, CDR2 FQGNSA. With 6 bases clipped from V and 2 bases from J, the junction kept 3 bases outside the gene matches. This CDR3 reads CASRRTSQETQYF. The CDR3 DNA sequence: TGTGCCAGCAGAAGGACTAGTCAAGAGACCCAGTACTTC.

The chain is built from TRBV5-1 and TRBJ2-1; the match to TRBD2 covers 7 bases. V shed 4 bases, J shed 8 bases, and the junction held 21 bases outside the gene matches. The germline V gene encodes CDR1 SGHRS and CDR2 YFSETQ. CDR3 size: 18 residues. In DNA, the CDR3 is TGCGCCAGCAGCCTCCCCGGCAGGGAAGGCGGGAGCCACCATGAGCAGTTCTTC. It codes for CASSLPGREGGSHHEQFF.